This T cell receptor beta chain was sequenced during a study of cytomegalovirus exposure and HLA in healthy donors. The V end lost 2 bases, the J end lost 0 bases, and 8 bases lay between the germline ends. CDR1 MDHEN and CDR2 SYDVKM come from the germline V gene. The CDR3 has 15 residues. It was with 60 Vbeta and 13 Jbeta primers that the PCR ran. The data were produced by immunoSEQ multiplex PCR, yet TCRdb's version contains in-frame clones alone and is incomplete. The repertoire holds approximately 130,000 clones, with about 78% as singletons. With regard to this clone: What it binds is not known.

The study, taken as a whole, reports: An ancestry cluster, one associated with Asian ancestry, reportedly showed fewer N-insertions than the roughly 670-donor mean in a later analysis.

The gene calls are TRBV28 and TRBJ1-3; D uncertain. This receptor was identified in a man aged 50 to 59 in good health and CMV-seronegative. The sequenced material came from PBMCs. In DNA form, the CDR3 reads TGTGCCAGCAGTTTAGGGAGCCGCTCTGGAAACACCATATATTTT. The encoded protein is CASSLGSRSGNTIYF.